This T cell receptor (beta chain) comes out of a study of shared clonotypes between healthy human individuals. Study as a whole: CD4 naive and CD4 memory each took three plates per donor, while CD8 naive took two and CD8 memory one.

CDR1 is GTSNPN, CDR2 SVGIG, per germline (reference sequence). The CDR3 is 13 residues long. J gave up 6 bases and V 7 bases, and 6 bases lay outside the gene matches. Per the authors' pipeline: There were no quality scores in the junction-only immunoSEQ sequences, so filtering differed. Assay: immunoSEQ multiplex PCR; the TCRdb copy retains only in-frame clones and omits some. That table furnishes V, J and clone size, whereas the DNA furnished D and trimming. The sample records 2.5 million or so clones, 90% to 95% being singletons. Material for sequencing was naive CD4+ T cells sorted from blood. Subset here: CD45RA+ positively selected. This TCR came from a man between 18 and 29 years old in good health. The V gene is TRBV30, the J gene TRBJ2-2; 9 positions match TRBD2. CDR3 sequence reads: CASFVAGAGELFF. The CDR3 bases are TGTGCCTCCTTTGTAGCGGGAGCCGGGGAGCTGTTTTTT.